This record concerns one T cell receptor beta chain sequence. Which antigen it targets is not known. Base quality data are lacking; no much larger clone is found one base away. The data originate from a study of cytomegalovirus exposure and HLA in healthy donors (dated by TCRdb to between 2016 and 2019). Concerning the study at large: In an earlier analysis of approximately 500 of the donors, about 270 Gb of sequence data and roughly 100 million unique TCR beta sequences from about 190 million T cells were reported. A later analysis re-examined previously published TCR beta repertoires from 610 or so donors and added high-resolution HLA genotyping to investigate patterns of TCR occurrence. Among a few hundred genotyped donors of the cohort, an average of about 240,000 unique TCR beta nucleotide sequences were sequenced per donor, roughly 20% of them non-productive. About five DR-DQ haplotypes were handled as single units for association and clustering because linkage in the cohort was strong. Rather than drawing on any new phenotypic data, the later analysis identified candidate immune exposures from TCR beta sequences and the way those sequences occurred across donors. The genetic ancestry cluster associated with self-reported Caucasian donors included roughly 84% of the 398 genotyped donors. The aim of the study was to test whether cataloging public T cell receptors could identify signatures of past pathogen exposure. All discovery cohort repertoires had been generated using a single sequencing platform. An earlier analysis of fewer than 750 of the donors used high-throughput TCR beta sequencing to judge whether each TCR beta V gene segment behaved as functional or pseudogenic. Typing coverage differed by locus: A, B, C, DRB1 and DQB1 were typed in roughly 620-630 donors, DQA1 in around 500, DPA1 in some 600, and DPB1 in just under 490. The T cell repertoires of several hundred subjects were profiled by immunosequencing and related to cytomegalovirus serostatus. An early release covering roughly 600 HLA-typed donors comprised 250 to 350 gigabases of sequencing data and around 80 million unique TCR sequences. HLA typing included class I and class II loci at four-digit resolution. Alongside the repertoire data, information on donor age, sex, ethnicity and CMV serostatus was compiled. Besides the first cohort of around 670 subjects, a separate validation cohort made up of 120 different subjects was used. High-throughput TCR immunosequencing, statistical association of individual TCRs with disease status, and machine learning were combined to predict cytomegalovirus infection status. A later genetic analysis took genome-wide SNP genotypes for about 55% of the roughly 670 donors and used that subset as a discovery cohort. Findings and caveats that apply to the study as a whole: Most CMV-associated TCR beta chains appeared to be HLA-restricted in a later analysis, and the HLA associations seemed to be driven largely by CMV exposure. A few of the identified cytomegalovirus-associated TCR beta chains were confirmed in vitro to be specific for cytomegalovirus antigens. In this cohort, only TCR beta chains were sequenced, and detectable features were limited by the absence of alpha or paired-chain data. According to a later analysis, TCR association rates differed among HLA loci, with DRB1 alleles showing the most associated TCRs and HLA-C alleles showing the fewest. In a later analysis, HLA-associated TCR beta chains showed more clonal expansion and lower generation probabilities than non-associated chains that were equally common. Immune exposure information for the cohort was limited to CMV serostatus. At a false discovery rate of 0.05, a later analysis linked around 17,000 TCR beta sequences to specific HLA alleles. Approximately 18 rarely observed V segments, including chromosome 9 orphons, were excluded from the earlier analysis of about 600 of the donors because counts were too low. According to a later genetic analysis, donors in an Asian-associated ancestry cluster had fewer N-insertions in productive TCRs than the approximately 650-donor mean. While some public TCRs were present in many individuals, most TCR sequences turned up only very rarely across donors. Some IMGT-functional V segments, including TRBV6-2 and TRBV6-3, could not be distinguished by the 87-base-pair reads and were therefore excluded. The classifier was reported to diagnose cytomegalovirus status with high specificity and sensitivity in both the original and validation cohorts. A later analysis reported that several top co-occurrence clusters appeared linked to parvovirus B19, influenza, CMV and Epstein-Barr virus. Linkage disequilibrium might explain the correlated functional status among segregating V segments, but an unknown experimental factor could not be ruled out. A further reported finding was that TCR beta sequences accurately predicted the HLA-A and HLA-B alleles for most subjects in the first cohort. A cluster of highly shared sequence variants was judged likely to be a technical artifact of the sequencing pipeline. Assigning TCR associations to individual alleles was difficult when HLA alleles, especially DR and DQ, strongly co-occurred. Broadly in line with IMGT annotations, most TCR beta V segments showed up in productive rearrangements about 87% or about 30% of the time in an earlier analysis of several hundred of the donors. V-gene and J-gene trimming of TCR beta chains was associated with a missense DCLRE1C variant in a later genetic analysis, and the association was replicated in an independent cohort. A total of 150 to 200 TCR beta chains were listed by the study as associated with cytomegalovirus. According to the authors, the approach could potentially be generalized to other disease states and immunological phenotypes. The presence/absence analyses assumed that sequencing depth was roughly uniform across donors, and that assumption may not be true. Because HLA typing was unavailable for some donors at each locus, only the typed subset was used in association tests.

The germline V end is reduced by 10 bases and the J end by 10 bases; junction bases left unmatched: 9. The CDR3 measures 12 amino acids from cysteine to phenylalanine. Solely the CDR3 DNA is kept, with 36 bases framed from the first base. Sequences LNHDA (CDR1) and SQIVND (CDR2) are obtained from the germline V gene (reference sequence). In total, fewer than 750 healthy bone marrow donors made up the cohort. All cohort members were sampled while nominally healthy, although unrecorded immune exposures were likely present. The donor tested CMV seropositive, placing the donor among the approximately 290 seropositive members of the cohort. A peripheral blood sample was collected from each donor, and TCR beta sequencing was performed on peripheral blood mononuclear cells. Genomic DNA extraction from the blood cell samples was performed with the Qiagen DNeasy Blood Extraction Kit. The method behind the library was the immunoSEQ multiplex PCR assay. For the multiplex PCR, a mixture combining 60 forward primers for TCR Vbeta segments and 13 reverse primers for TCR Jbeta segments was used. Amplification of the CDR3 region of rearranged TCR beta genes was performed with a multiplex PCR assay on genomic DNA. Amplified TCR beta libraries were sequenced as 87-base-pair reads on the Illumina HiSeq System. The authors' analysis ran thus. A later analysis tallied 80 million to 95 million unique TCR beta chains across the 666 repertoires, and around 10 million of those chains were shared by two or more donors. A nearest-neighbor algorithm error-corrected the raw reads and collapsed the reads into unique sequences, merging closely related sequences to remove PCR and sequencing errors. V, D and J gene segments were assigned by aligning CDR3 sequences to IMGT reference sequences. Each retained sequence needed at least a six-nucleotide match to both a V gene segment and a J gene segment. A rearrangement counted as productive if the CDR3 had no stop codons and remained in frame with V and J, and every other rearrangement counted as non-productive. CDR3 was defined by IMGT convention, running from the second conserved V-encoded cysteine to the conserved J-encoded phenylalanine. The earlier analysis of 587 of the donors excluded sequences that lacked an unambiguous match to a single V gene segment. An earlier analysis of approximately 590 of the donors called V segments functional above 56.7% productive rearrangements and segregating when the between-donor standard deviation exceeded 5%. A statistical classification framework was built for diagnosing cytomegalovirus status from the catalog of TCR beta chain sequences. V and J gene assignment, in a later analysis, came from comparing TCR nucleotide sequences with IMGT/GENE-DB human TR gene sequences. A later analysis assigned CDR3 sequences and most-parsimonious VDJ recombination scenarios with the TCRdist pipeline. A later analysis defined each TCR beta chain by its CDR3 amino acid sequence plus V-gene family, and excluded reads lacking a unique V-gene family. A later analysis removed 592 highly shared, low-generation-probability nucleotide sequences to deal with suspected cross-contamination and a sequencing artifact. For each public chain, a later analysis derived a clonal expansion index from normalized ranks of inferred template counts within each repertoire. Generation probabilities in a later analysis came from a VDJ recombination model fitted to out-of-frame rearrangements, and those results were checked against IGoR. Hypergeometric tests were used in a later analysis to score TCR-TCR, TCR-HLA and TCR-CMV co-occurrence, with a repertoire-size bias correction applied to the TCR pairs. A later analysis estimated false discovery rates by permuting HLA or CMV assignments 20 times. In a later analysis, co-occurring TCRs were grouped using DBSCAN, with TCRdist sequence similarity added in when clustering inside HLA-allele-positive subsets. For co-occurrence clustering, repertoires with fewer than 30,000 or more than 120,000 public chains were excluded, along with five repertoires with anomalous nucleotide sharing. TCRdb mirrors the immuneACCESS table, restricted to in-frame sequences. Some clones are absent from its copies; in checked studies, under half trace to an unresolved V gene, and the reason for the others is unknown. The DNA gave D and trimming, while V, J and clone size come from that table. This sample holds 140,000 to 150,000 clones; around 77% were observed only once. The ten largest clones represent roughly 6.3% of the sample.

The chain was built from TRBV19 and TRBJ1-1, with 10 junctional bases fitting TRBD1. The sample consisted of PBMCs. This TCR derives from a woman in her thirties or forties in good health and CMV-seropositive. The CDR3 reads as follows: CATSDRGRRAFF. The DNA sequence is given as TGTGCCACTAGCGACAGGGGGCGTAGAGCTTTCTTT. Reference TRBV19 and TRBJ1-1 proteins supply the regions before and after the CDR3; the full variable domain is: DGGITQSPKYLFRKEGQNVTLSCEQNLNHDAMYWYRQDPGQGLRLIYYSQIVNDFQKGDIAEGYSVSREKKESFPLTVTSAQKNPTAFYLCATSDRGRRAFFGQGTRLTVV.